Shown below are 14 T cell receptor beta chains from a single sample sequenced in a study of glioma-infiltrating T cells. TCR alpha and beta CDR3 regions were amplified from RNA using iRepertoire nested multiplex PCR. A single record per CDR3 protein comes from TCRdb applying MiXCR to the multiplex PCR reads. The sample shows about 89,000 distinct CDR3 sequences, around a quarter of them seen only once. Sequenced sample: glioma tissue, nonneoplastic brain tissue, or PBMCs (not recorded which). Receptors originate from a human donor with low-grade glioma or glioblastoma, undergoing nonglioma brain surgery, or in good health (not recorded which).

Ten or more counts support this clonotype. The chain employs TRBV20-1 and TRBJ2-2, with a possible D match to TRBD2 (6 bases). CDR3 length equals 15 residues. Trimming pared 6 bases from V and 2 bases from J, leaving 16 bases between. CDR1 is DFQATT, CDR2 SNEGSKA, per germline (reference sequence). The CDR3 here is CSALPGGENTGELFF. The CDR3 DNA reads as TGCAGTGCCCTACCTGGCGGGGAAAACACCGGGGAGCTGTTTTTT.

The chain carries TRBV4-2 and TRBJ2-4, with 8 bases that match TRBD2. The CDR3 has 16 residues. The germline V gene has CDR1 LGHNA and CDR2 YNFKEQ. Trimming cost V 0 bases and J 8 bases; bases outside gene matches: 9. The chain's CDR3 is CASSQDGGGPADIQYF. CDR3 DNA sequence: TGTGCCAGCAGCCAAGACGGGGGGGGGCCCGCGGACATTCAGTACTTC.

This clonotype has at least ten counts. The chain carries TRBV18 and TRBJ2-4; D uncertain. The CDR3 is 16 amino acids. Germline V gene lookup returns CDR1 KGHSH and CDR2 LQKENI. Trimming stripped 2 bases from V and 0 bases from J, with 11 bases between. CDR3 sequence (DNA): TGTGCCAGCTCACCATCCCAGCATATAGCCAAAAACATTCAGTACTTC. Translation: CASSPSQHIAKNIQYF.

This clonotype has a single count. A much more abundant neighbour one base away suggests this may be a read error. The chain employs TRBV10-2 and TRBJ1-5; TRBD1 agrees at 12 bases. The CDR3 runs 16 residues. Germline assignment: CDR1 WSHSY and CDR2 SAAADI. The CDR3 loop is CASSLKGQGAQQPKHF. The DNA of the CDR3 is TGCGCCAGCAGCCTCAAGGGACAGGGGGCTCAACAGCCCAAGCATTTT.

This clonotype was seen ten or more times. The rearrangement uses TRBV6-1 and TRBJ2-5; D may be TRBD1 (5 bases). This CDR3 has 14 amino acids. The germline V gene encodes CDR1 MNHNS and CDR2 SASEGT. V lost 5 bases and J 5 bases, leaving 15 bases between the germline ends. The CDR3 loop is CASSYMYRSETQYF. Here the CDR3 DNA reads TGTGCCAGCAGTTATATGTACAGGTCGGAGACCCAGTACTTC.

The chain carries TRBV12-3 or TRBV12-4 and TRBJ1-1; D gene unclear. Trimming pared 4 bases from V and 1 base from J, leaving 10 bases between. The CDR3 spans 14 residues. CDR3 sequence reads: CASSYTLANTEAFF. The CDR3 DNA follows: TGTGCCAGCAGTTACACCCTGGCGAACACTGAAGCTTTCTTT.

Points on this clonotype: The germline gene is not matched at one end of the junction; a read error may be the cause. The V and J genes are TRBV6-1 and TRBJ1-2, with 8 nucleotides matching TRBD1. There are 15 residues in the CDR3. CDR1 MNHNS and CDR2 SASEGT come from the germline V gene. CDR3 protein: CASREGQGANYGYTF. Here the CDR3 DNA reads TGTGCCAGCAGAGAAGGACAGGGAGCGAACTATGGCTACACCTTC.

This clonotype was detected a few times. V and J are TRBV12-3 or TRBV12-4 and TRBJ2-1, with 14 bases lining up with TRBD2. Trimming took 3 bases from V and 7 from J; bases not matched to a gene: 2. The CDR3 has 15 residues. The CDR3 DNA reads as TGTGCCAGCAGTTTCCGGACTAGCGGGAGGAATGAGCAGTTCTTC. Its protein is CASSFRTSGRNEQFF.

Comments on this clonotype: This may arise from a read error, as a much more abundant clone is one base away. The chain carries TRBV3-1 and TRBJ1-2; D is perhaps TRBD1 (5 bases). Deletions cut 3 bases from V and 1 base from J, with 18 bases between. The CDR3 runs 17 residues. CDR1 LGHDT and CDR2 YNNKEL come from the germline V gene (reference sequence). CDR3 DNA: TGTGCCAGCAGCCACCTAAGGTGGGGGGTCATTAACTATGGCTACACCTTC. Translation: CASSHLRWGVINYGYTF.

This clonotype was found once. A much more abundant neighbour one base away suggests this may be a read error. The chain employs TRBV3-1 and TRBJ2-1; the D gene is possibly TRBD2 (6 bases). The end of the DNA aligns better with TRBJ2-7, so the J call may be wrong. CDR1 LGHDT and CDR2 YNNKEL come from the germline V gene (reference sequence). The CDR3 length is 13 residues. In nucleotides, the CDR3 is TGTGCCGGCAGCCTGATGGGACTCTACGAGCAGTACTTC. This translates into CAGSLMGLYEQYF.

This clonotype was seen many times. The CDR3 here is CASSPPGPTNPYGYTF. In DNA, the CDR3 is TGTGCCAGCAGCCCCCCGGGACCGACTAATCCCTATGGCTACACCTTC. The chain carries TRBV5-4 and TRBJ1-2, with D possibly TRBD1 on 5 matching bases. Trimming left V 4 bases short and J 4 bases short, with 20 bases between. Germline values: CDR1 SGHNT, CDR2 YYREEE (reference sequence). There are 16 residues in the CDR3.

This clonotype was seen at least ten times. The rearrangement links TRBV29-1 to TRBJ2-7; 12 bases align to TRBD2. Trimming took 4 bases from V and 3 from J; bases not matched to a gene: 4. Germline values: CDR1 SQVTM, CDR2 ANQGSEA. The CDR3 runs to 14 residues. CDR3 in amino acids: CSVARTSGNYEQYF. The CDR3 DNA follows: TGCAGCGTTGCCAGGACTAGCGGGAACTACGAGCAGTACTTC.

A word on this clonotype: A read error may be the cause here, since a much bigger clone is one base away. This chain links TRBV6-1 with TRBJ2-7; maybe TRBD1 (6 bases). CDR1 is MNHNS and CDR2 is SASEGT in the germline V gene. This CDR3 has 14 amino acids. V lost 6 bases and J lost 1, with 13 bases in between. The DNA of the CDR3 is TGTGCCAGCAGGCCAGACAGGCAGTCCTACGAGCAGTACTTC. Translated: CASRPDRQSYEQYF.

The J gene is TRBJ2-7, the V gene TRBV7-2; D is unclear. Germline CDR1 and CDR2: SGHTA and FQGNSA. The CDR3 has 17 residues. With 2 bases removed from V and 2 bases from J, the gap between germline ends came to 19 bases. CDR3 amino acids: CASSLHLEFRNTYEQYF. CDR3 coding DNA: TGTGCCAGCAGCTTACATCTGGAGTTCAGGAATACCTACGAGCAGTACTTC. The variable domain in full, with the rest retrieved from reference TRBV7-2 and TRBJ2-7, is GAGVSQSPSNKVTEKGKDVELRCDPISGHTALYWYRQSLGQGLEFLIYFQGNSAPDKSGLPSDRFSAERTGGSVSTLTIQRTQQEDSAVYLCASSLHLEFRNTYEQYFGPGTRLTVT.